This section outlines one T cell receptor (beta chain) sequence together with its context. The data were obtained in a study of Ad26.COV2.S vaccination and SARS-CoV-2 variants. The sample's treatment: 15 to 20 received Ad26.COV2.S at low or high dose, single or two shots; several received placebo; per-sample allocation not given. The samples were gathered on day 63 after the first injection of vaccine or placebo. Generated by immunoSEQ multiplex PCR, the TCRdb table keeps only in-frame clones and is missing some. The sample consists of hundreds of thousands of clones, around 89% of them appearing once. Germline V gene lookup returns CDR1 SGHAT and CDR2 FQNNGV. This CDR3 has 12 amino acids. V gave up 4 bases and J gave up 0 bases, with 4 bases separating them.

This specimen was peripheral blood, taken in a trial of Ad26.COV2.S vaccine versus placebo. The chain joins TRBV11-2 to TRBJ2-7; D gene ambiguous. This sequence was found in a person aged 18 to 65 who received the Ad26.COV2.S COVID-19 vaccine or a placebo. CDR3 DNA: TGTGCCAGCAGCTCAGTCTCCTACGAGCAGTACTTC. Translated, it gives CASSSVSYEQYF.